The next 20 T cell receptor beta chains were all read from a single sample in a study of T cells in Graves' hyperthyroidism and ophthalmopathy. RNA transcripts were the template for amplifying TCR beta CDR3 regions. First-round RT-PCR with HTBI primers amplified the TCR CDR3 region. TCRdb called the multiplex PCR reads again in MiXCR, with one record for every CDR3 protein. The profile covers a few hundred thousand distinct CDR3 sequences, with about 43% appearing a single time and about 8.3% taken by the ten largest. Sequencing was done on a sample of peripheral blood or thyroid tissue (not recorded which). These receptors were collected from a young woman with Graves' hyperthyroidism.

This clonotype was counted a few times. The V call is TRBV2, the J call TRBJ2-7; D not resolved. Trimming removed 3 bases at V and 3 bases at J, with 3 bases between. The CDR3 contains 11 residues. Germline assignment: CDR1 SNHLY and CDR2 FYNNEI. The CDR3 nucleotides read TGTGCCAGCAGTGACTTCTACGAGCAGTACTTC. It is translated as CASSDFYEQYF.

The chain employs TRBV29-1 and TRBJ2-7, with 9 bases that match TRBD1. Germline V CDR1 and CDR2: SQVTM, ANQGSEA. The CDR3 extends over 14 amino acids. V shed 8 bases and J 3 bases; nucleotides not matched to a gene: 11. The CDR3 region has the DNA TGCAGCAGTTTAGTGGACAGGGGTGTCTACGAGCAGTACTTC. This translates into CSSLVDRGVYEQYF.

This chain joins TRBV2 and TRBJ2-3; 7 bases line up with TRBD2. Germline trimming cut 4 bases from V and 3 bases from J; bases unmatched to any gene: 4. This CDR3 spans 14 amino acids. CDR1 is SNHLY, CDR2 FYNNEI, per germline. CDR3 amino acids: CASSGLAGTDTQYF. The CDR3 DNA sequence: TGTGCCAGCAGTGGACTAGCCGGAACAGATACGCAGTATTTT.

The V call is TRBV7-2, the J call TRBJ1-2; 7 bases fit TRBD1. With V trimmed by 7 bases and J by 12 bases, 14 bases remained unmatched. CDR3 length: 13 amino acids. Germline CDR1 and CDR2: SGHTA and FQGNSA. CDR3 sequence: CASTSGRGYEHTF. CDR3 bases: TGTGCCAGCACCTCGGGCAGGGGGTATGAGCACACCTTC. The variable domain in full, completed from reference TRBV7-2 and TRBJ1-2, reads GAGVSQSPSNKVTEKGKDVELRCDPISGHTALYWYRQSLGQGLEFLIYFQGNSAPDKSGLPSDRFSAERTGGSVSTLTIQRTQQEDSAVYLCASTSGRGYEHTFGSGTRLTVV.

About this clonotype itself: A much more abundant neighbour one base away suggests this may be a read error. The CDR3 sequence: CASSQDRSQNVKLFF. The CDR3 nucleotides are TGCGCCAGCAGCCAAGATCGCAGCCAAAATGTAAAACTGTTTTTT. V usage is TRBV4-1 and J usage is TRBJ1-4; no clear D. The CDR3 covers 15 residues. The germline gives CDR1 MGHRA, CDR2 YSYEKL.

This clonotype has at least ten counts. This CDR3 is CASSFTGRTSGTYEQYF. The CDR3 DNA sequence: TGTGCCAGCAGTTTTACCGGGAGGACTAGCGGGACCTACGAGCAGTACTTC. The rearrangement links TRBV7-9 to TRBJ2-7; 12 bases line up with TRBD2. J gave up 2 bases and V 6 bases, and 11 bases lay outside the gene matches. The CDR3 covers 17 residues. In germline, CDR1 is SEHNR, CDR2 FQNEAQ (reference sequence). Full variable domain (outside the CDR3, taken from reference TRBV7-9 and TRBJ2-7): DTGVSQNPRHKITKRGQNVTFRCDPISEHNRLYWYRQTLGQGPEFLTYFQNEAQLEKSRLLSDRFSAERPKGSFSTLEIQRTEQGDSAMYLCASSFTGRTSGTYEQYFGPGTRLTVT.

The V gene is TRBV12-5, the J gene TRBJ1-1; D gene uncertain. The CDR3 is 16 amino acids. Germline V gene data show CDR1 as LGHNT and CDR2 as FRNRAP. The V gene lost 1 base and the J gene lost 1 base, with 13 bases spanning the gap. CDR3 sequence (DNA): TGTGCTAGTGGTTTGGACCCCGGCCCGGGGAACACTGAAGCTTTCTTT. Its translation is CASGLDPGPGNTEAFF.

This clonotype has ten or more counts. Written as DNA, the CDR3 is TGTGCCAGCAGACTCGGAGGGGGGCGAGAGACCCAGTACTTC. It codes for CASRLGGGRETQYF. The rearrangement joins TRBV7-2 to TRBJ2-5; TRBD1 or TRBD2 may be the D gene (6 bases each). CDR3 length equals 14 residues. The germline V gene has CDR1 SGHTA and CDR2 FQGNSA. Trimming shortened V by 6 bases and J by 4 bases, and 15 bases separated the two germline ends.

This clonotype was recorded at least ten times. The V call is TRBV19, the J call TRBJ1-1; possibly TRBD1 for D (5 bases). Germline values: CDR1 LNHDA, CDR2 SQIVND (reference sequence). The CDR3 is made up of 14 amino acids. The V end lost 1 base, the J end lost 1 base, and 7 bases lay between the germline ends. In DNA form, the CDR3 reads TGTGCCAGTAGTATAGGGACACCGAACACTGAAGCTTTCTTT. Protein sequence: CASSIGTPNTEAFF. The whole variable domain, filled in from reference TRBV19 and TRBJ1-1, reads DGGITQSPKYLFRKEGQNVTLSCEQNLNHDAMYWYRQDPGQGLRLIYYSQIVNDFQKGDIAEGYSVSREKKESFPLTVTSAQKNPTAFYLCASSIGTPNTEAFFGQGTRLTVV.

This chain joins TRBV19 and TRBJ2-3; no definite D call. Germline CDR1 LNHDA, CDR2 SQIVND (reference sequence). This CDR3 comprises 12 residues. The germline V and J ends were trimmed by 7 bases and 1 base, with 6 bases remaining between them. Here the CDR3 DNA reads TGTGCCAGTACCATAGGCACAGATACGCAGTATTTT. Residues: CASTIGTDTQYF.

The V and J genes are TRBV7-2 and TRBJ1-2, with D perhaps matching TRBD1 (6 bases). V lost 4 bases and J lost 12, with 21 bases in between. CDR1 and CDR2 (germline): SGHTA, FQGNSA. The CDR3 covers 14 residues. CDR3 coding DNA: TGTGCCAGCAGCTCCATAGTGGAGGGGGACGGAAACACCTTC. This encodes CASSSIVEGDGNTF.

V usage is TRBV20-1 and J usage is TRBJ1-1; no definite D call. CDR1 and CDR2 from the germline V gene are DFQATT and SNEGSKA (reference sequence). V shed 6 bases and J shed 1 base, with 9 bases lying between them. The CDR3 is 12 amino acids. The CDR3 coding sequence is TGCAGTGCGGCACTAGCGAACACTGAAGCTTTCTTT. The encoded protein is CSAALANTEAFF.

This clonotype showed up just a few times. The V call is TRBV7-3, the J call TRBJ2-5; 8 bases map to TRBD2. The CDR3 is 16 residues long. Germline V lookup: CDR1 SGHTA, CDR2 FQGTGA. V shed 1 base, J shed 5 bases, and the junction held 9 bases outside the gene matches. The CDR3 loop is CASSLNPSGSGETQYF. The CDR3 coding sequence is TGTGCCAGCAGCTTAAACCCCAGCGGGAGCGGGGAGACCCAGTACTTC.

The chain links TRBV20-1 to TRBJ1-2; 9 bases fit TRBD1. The CDR3 contains 16 residues. V was pared by 2 bases and J by 5 bases, with 12 bases of the junction left unmatched. Germline assignment: CDR1 DFQATT and CDR2 SNEGSKA (reference sequence). This chain's CDR3 is CSARPRTGVFGYGYTF. The CDR3 bases are TGCAGTGCTAGACCTAGGACAGGGGTCTTCGGTTATGGCTACACCTTC.

The chain joins TRBV9 to TRBJ1-3, with D hard to call. CDR1 and CDR2 (germline): SGDLS, YYNGEE. CDR3 length: 13 amino acids. The V and J ends lost 0 bases and 7 bases respectively, with 8 bases between them. The CDR3 nucleotides are TGTGCCAGCAGCGTAGAGCCCCGGAACACCATATATTTT. Translating it yields CASSVEPRNTIYF.

This clonotype was seen more than once but under ten times. This chain uses TRBV2 with TRBJ2-1, with D tentatively TRBD2 (5 bases). The CDR3 covers 17 residues. Trimming left V 3 bases short and J 0 bases short, with 15 bases between. Germline loops: CDR1 SNHLY, CDR2 FYNNEI. Here the CDR3 reads CASSDYGAESSYNEQFF. The CDR3 DNA sequence: TGTGCCAGCAGTGACTACGGAGCGGAGAGCTCCTACAATGAGCAGTTCTTC.

This clonotype was seen repeatedly, ten times or more. The chain combines TRBV5-8 with TRBJ1-2, with TRBD1 identical over 11 bases. The CDR3 has 16 residues. Trimming at V came to 4 bases and at J to 1 base, leaving 6 bases not matched to a gene. Looked up from germline, CDR1 is SGHTS and CDR2 is YDEGEE. The CDR3 spells CASSPGTGGHNYGYTF. The CDR3 DNA is TGTGCCAGCAGCCCTGGGACAGGGGGGCATAACTATGGCTACACCTTC.

This clonotype has at least ten counts. The chain employs TRBV19 and TRBJ2-7; 7 bases fit TRBD1. V shed 9 bases and J 3 bases; nucleotides not matched to a gene: 11. Looked up from germline, CDR1 is LNHDA and CDR2 is SQIVND (reference sequence). CDR3 length: 14 amino acids. This chain's CDR3 is CASAPGTANYEQYF. The CDR3 region has the DNA TGTGCCAGCGCACCCGGGACAGCGAACTACGAGCAGTACTTC.

V gene TRBV7-9 combines with J gene TRBJ2-2; D remains ambiguous. The CDR3 extends over 16 amino acids. Germline-derived CDR1 and CDR2 are SEHNR and FQNEAQ (reference sequence). V was pared by 1 base and J by 6 bases, with 15 bases between. CDR3 protein: CASSLGRIGLSGELFF. Here the CDR3 DNA reads TGTGCCAGCAGCTTAGGAAGAATCGGGCTATCCGGGGAGCTGTTTTTT. Based on the CDR3 plus reference TRBV7-9 and TRBJ2-2, the full variable domain is DTGVSQNPRHKITKRGQNVTFRCDPISEHNRLYWYRQTLGQGPEFLTYFQNEAQLEKSRLLSDRFSAERPKGSFSTLEIQRTEQGDSAMYLCASSLGRIGLSGELFFGEGSRLTVL.

A word on this clonotype: It may be a read error: a sequence one base away is much more abundant. The genes are TRBV7-9 and TRBJ2-7; D possibly corresponds to TRBD2 (6 bases). This CDR3 is built from 13 residues. V dropped 4 bases and J dropped 6 bases, with 13 bases sitting between them. In germline, CDR1 is SEHNR, CDR2 FQNEAQ (reference sequence). CDR3 coding DNA: TGTGCCAGCAGCTCAGGAAATAGCGGCGAGCAGTACTTC. It encodes CASSSGNSGEQYF.